This T cell receptor beta chain was sequenced for a study of OX40 agonist ivuxolimab in advanced cancers. Assay used: immunoSEQ multiplex PCR; TCRdb lists only in-frame clones, some missing. The sample contains about 54,000 clones, approximately 84% of which appear only once. This CDR3 region has 15 residues. Germline V lookup: CDR1 SGHRS, CDR2 YFSETQ. V was cut by 2 bases and J by 8 bases, with 17 bases left in between. This clonotype was obtained from an adult with an advanced solid tumor such as melanoma, head and neck, liver or kidney cancer. The V call is TRBV5-1, the J call TRBJ1-3; TRBD1 might be the D (5 bases). The sequences come from CD4+ or CD8+ T cells sorted from blood, collected in a trial of the OX40 agonist ivuxolimab. CDR3: CASSLESGAGHTIYF. DNA for the CDR3: TGCGCCAGCAGCTTAGAATCCGGGGCTGGTCACACCATATATTTT.